A single sample is the source of the 14 T cell receptor beta chains below, sequenced in a study of blood T cell repertoires in COVID-19. Sequenced by immunoSEQ multiplex PCR; TCRdb stores in-frame clones only, minus some. The sample includes around 460,000 clones, roughly 90% of them seen just once. The source material was peripheral blood. The receptors shown here come from a man between 18 and 35 years old with COVID-19, enrolled during active disease.

This sequence joins TRBV6-1 and TRBJ2-3; 12 bases map to TRBD2. The V and J ends lost 0 bases and 4 bases, in that order; junction bases with no gene match: 14. CDR1 is MNHNS, CDR2 SASEGT, per germline. This CDR3 comprises 20 residues. The CDR3: CASSEATSGGLLFAADTQYF. CDR3 coding DNA: TGTGCCAGCAGTGAAGCCACTAGCGGGGGGTTATTGTTCGCCGCAGATACGCAGTATTTT.

The chain uses TRBV6-5 and TRBJ2-3, with TRBD2 identical over 11 bases. The length of the CDR3 is 15 residues. CDR1 MNHEY and CDR2 SVGAGI come from the germline V gene. V trimming: 6 bases; J trimming: 1 base; junction bases outside the gene matches: 3. Here the CDR3 DNA reads TGTGCCAGCAGATTAGCGGGAGGGGGCACAGATACGCAGTATTTT. Residues: CASRLAGGGTDTQYF.

The chain carries TRBV9 and TRBJ1-1; perhaps TRBD1 as D (5 bases). This CDR3 comprises 13 residues. V was trimmed by 3 bases and J by 1 base, leaving 7 bases between them. Per germline, CDR1 SGDLS and CDR2 YYNGEE. The CDR3 is CASSDTGNTEAFF. The CDR3 DNA is TGTGCCAGCAGCGACACAGGGAACACTGAAGCTTTCTTT.

The V and J genes are TRBV11-2 and TRBJ1-4; 11 bases match TRBD1. Germline lookup yields CDR1 SGHAT and CDR2 FQNNGV. The ends lost 1 base at V and 7 bases at J; junction bases unmatched: 8. This CDR3 comprises 17 residues. The CDR3 bases are TGTGCCAGCAGCTTAGTGGGACAGGGGGTAAAGGGTGAAAAACTGTTTTTT. It is translated as CASSLVGQGVKGEKLFF.

This chain uses TRBV6-1 with TRBJ1-2; no clear D gene. Germline V CDR1 and CDR2: MNHNS, SASEGT. CDR3 length equals 15 residues. V dropped 2 bases and J dropped 4 bases, with 14 bases sitting between them. CDR3 sequence reads: CASSELEQPIYGYTF. CDR3 nucleotides: TGTGCCAGCAGTGAATTGGAACAGCCAATCTATGGCTACACCTTC.

V gene TRBV3-1 (or the pseudogene TRBV3-2) combines with J gene TRBJ2-1, with 7 bases matching TRBD1. There are 13 residues in the CDR3. The germline CDR1 and CDR2 sequences are LGHDT and YNNKEL (reference sequence). Trimming at V came to 6 bases and at J to 7 bases, leaving 6 bases not matched to a gene. The CDR3 region has the DNA TGTGCCAGCAGTCGACAGGGTTCGAATGAGCAGTTCTTC. Translation: CASSRQGSNEQFF.

This chain connects TRBV5-4 to TRBJ2-7; TRBD2 agrees at 11 bases. CDR3 length: 15 residues. Germline CDR1 SGHNT, CDR2 YYREEE (reference sequence). Trimming cost V 3 bases and J 5 bases; bases outside gene matches: 7. CDR3 sequence: CASSSMTSGKNEQYF. The CDR3 nucleotides are TGTGCCAGCAGCTCTATGACTAGCGGGAAGAACGAGCAGTACTTC.

The V call is TRBV11-1, the J call TRBJ1-4; the D gene is possibly TRBD1 (6 bases). The V gene's germline CDR1 is SGHAT and CDR2 FQDESV (reference sequence). This CDR3 spans 14 amino acids. Here the CDR3 reads CALRPGARNEKLFF. CDR3 bases: TGTGCTCTAAGACCAGGGGCAAGGAATGAAAAACTGTTTTTT. The entire variable domain, with the rest obtained from reference TRBV11-1 and TRBJ1-4, is as follows: EAEVAQSPRYKITEKSQAVAFWCDPISGHATLYWYRQILGQGPELLVQFQDESVVDDSQLPKDRFSAERLKGVDSTLKIQPAELGDSAMYLCALRPGARNEKLFFGSGTQLSVL.

The rearrangement joins TRBV11-3 to TRBJ2-1; possibly TRBD2 for D (5 bases). V dropped 1 base and J dropped 0 bases, with 10 bases sitting between them. Germline CDR1 SGHNT, CDR2 YENEEA. This CDR3 region has 16 residues. This chain's CDR3 is CASSLGMGSSYNEQFF. The CDR3 DNA follows: TGTGCCAGCAGCTTAGGAATGGGGAGCTCCTACAATGAGCAGTTCTTC. Filled out from reference TRBV11-3 and TRBJ2-1, the complete variable domain reads EAGVVQSPRYKIIEKKQPVAFWCNPISGHNTLYWYLQNLGQGPELLIRYENEEAVDDSQLPKDRFSAERLKGVDSTLKIQPAELGDSAVYLCASSLGMGSSYNEQFFGPGTRLTVL.

This clone was observed once. V and J are TRBV12-3 or TRBV12-4 and TRBJ1-1; a possible D gene is TRBD1 (5 bases). The CDR3 runs 13 residues. V gave up 5 bases and J gave up 7 bases, with 14 bases separating them. This CDR3 reads CASSTLTGVEAFF. CDR3 sequence (DNA): TGTGCCAGCAGTACCCTTACAGGCGTTGAAGCTTTCTTT.

The chain joins TRBV25-1 to TRBJ2-3; TRBD2 matches at 10 bases. This CDR3 is 16 amino acids long. The germline V gene encodes CDR1 MGHDK and CDR2 SYGVNS. V dropped 3 bases and J dropped 2; count of bases not matched to a gene: 5. CDR3 in amino acids: CASSDGSGRFTDTQYF. CDR3 nucleotide sequence: TGTGCCAGCAGTGATGGTAGCGGGAGGTTCACAGATACGCAGTATTTT.

V is TRBV12-3 or TRBV12-4 and J is TRBJ2-5; 8 nucleotides agree with TRBD1. This CDR3 spans 13 amino acids. Losses at the gene ends were 6 bases for V and 5 bases for J; bases not matched to a gene: 5. The CDR3 DNA reads TGTGCCAGCAGAACGACAGGGGACGAGACCCAGTACTTC. It encodes CASRTTGDETQYF.

The chain has TRBV11-3 and TRBJ2-1; TRBD2 matches at 10 bases. J lost 3 bases, V lost 5 bases, and 4 bases had no gene match. Per germline, CDR1 SGHNT and CDR2 YENEEA. The CDR3 sequence is 15 residues long. The CDR3 protein is CASSRQREGYNEQFF. CDR3 sequence (DNA): TGTGCCAGCAGCCGCCAGCGGGAGGGCTACAATGAGCAGTTCTTC.

The chain combines TRBV24-1 with TRBJ2-1; perhaps TRBD2 as D (6 bases). CDR1 and CDR2 from the germline V gene are KGHDR and SFDVKD. V was cut by 7 bases and J by 3 bases, with 12 bases left in between. This CDR3 comprises 14 residues. For the CDR3, the DNA is TGTGCCACCAGCGACCCGGGGGTCTACAATGAGCAGTTCTTC. Translated, it gives CATSDPGVYNEQFF.